The text below deals with one T cell receptor (beta chain). This entry is derived from a study of T cell changes during pregnancy in multiple sclerosis. Germline V gene lookup returns CDR1 LNHNV and CDR2 YYDKDF (reference sequence). The CDR3 is 13 residues long. V lost 1 base to trimming and J lost 1 base, with 4 bases between them. Produced via immunoSEQ multiplex PCR; TCRdb's table is partial and in-frame only. The sample includes under 100,000 clones, 75% to 95% seen only once; the top ten take about 1.8%. The gene calls are TRBV15 and TRBJ1-1, with unresolved D. This specimen consisted of peripheral blood, obtained in the first trimester of pregnancy. The receptor was isolated from a female donor in good health, enrolled as a control in a pregnancy study. CDR3: CATSRVANTEAFF. The CDR3, as DNA: TGTGCCACCAGCAGAGTAGCGAACACTGAAGCTTTCTTT.